A single sample gave rise to the 3 T cell receptor beta chains below, sequenced in a study of identical twins. One entry per CDR3 protein, called by TCRdb with MiXCR from the 5' RACE reads. Seen here are more than 600,000 distinct CDR3 sequences, approximately 18% observed once, and the top ten hold less than 15%. These data also featured in a second study, about T cells expressing NK-cell markers.

Sequenced: PBMCs. Receptors were obtained from a woman aged 18-30 years in good health.

The chain uses TRBV5-8 and TRBJ2-3, with 14 bases fitting TRBD2. Losses at the gene ends were 3 bases for V and 8 bases for J; bases not matched to a gene: 5. Germline assignment: CDR1 SGHTS and CDR2 YDEGEE. The CDR3 has 15 residues. CDR3 bases: TGTGCCAGCAGCTGGGGACTAGCGGGAGTGGGTACGCAGTATTTT. Protein sequence: CASSWGLAGVGTQYF.

The chain carries TRBV9 and TRBJ2-3, with a weak D call TRBD1 (6 bases). This CDR3 comprises 16 residues. Looked up from germline, CDR1 is SGDLS and CDR2 is YYNGEE. The V end lost 0 bases, the J end lost 4 bases, and 15 bases lay between the germline ends. The CDR3 DNA reads as TGTGCCAGCAGCGTAGAACCAACAGGGCTGGCAGATACGCAGTATTTT. Protein sequence: CASSVEPTGLADTQYF. Full variable domain (rest looked up from reference TRBV9 and TRBJ2-3): DSGVTQTPKHLITATGQRVTLRCSPRSGDLSVYWYQQSLDQGLQFLIQYYNGEERAKGNILERFSAQQFPDLHSELNLSSLELGDSALYFCASSVEPTGLADTQYFGPGTRLTVL.

This clonotype was counted a few times. The chain carries TRBV7-9 and TRBJ1-1; TRBD1 matches at 7 bases. The CDR3 loop spans 17 amino acids. Trimming cost V 5 bases and J 7 bases; bases outside gene matches: 19. Germline values: CDR1 SEHNR, CDR2 FQNEAQ (reference sequence). CDR3 coding DNA: TGTGCCAGCAGCCCGACCGTCCCTGGACAGGTTCGGCATGAAGCTTTCTTT. As protein: CASSPTVPGQVRHEAFF.